This is a list of T cell receptor beta chains from one sample in a study of blood T cell repertoires in COVID-19. Sequenced by immunoSEQ multiplex PCR; TCRdb stores in-frame clones only, minus some. The profile shows roughly 150,000 clones, roughly 80% of them singletons. The sequencing sample was made of PBMCs or T cells enriched from blood (not recorded which). The origin of the receptors is a woman between 55 and 75 years old who had recovered from COVID-19. Both conserved end residues are part of each CDR3. A D gene is named only where the DNA matches it firmly. Clone size appears in some rows only: once, few, many, or a class for an expanded clone.

>TRBV19|-|TRBJ2-7|-
CASSIQGSYEQYF
TGTGCCAGTAGTATACAGGGCTCATACGAGCAGTACTTC
>TRBV27|TRBD1|TRBJ1-2|-
CASSSQGAFSSGYTF
TGTGCCAGCAGTTCCCAGGGGGCCTTCTCGAGTGGCTACACCTTC
>TRBV9|TRBD1|TRBJ1-2|-
CASSVGTGGGYTF
TGTGCCAGCAGCGTGGGGACAGGGGGTGGCTACACCTTC
>TRBV5-3|TRBD2|TRBJ2-2|-
CASTMCRTSRTGELFF
TGTGCCAGTACTATGTGCAGGACTAGTCGAACCGGGGAGCTGTTTTTT
>TRBV5-1|TRBD2|TRBJ2-1|-
CASSAPTSGGRNEQFF
TGCGCCAGCAGCGCCCCGACTAGCGGGGGGCGGAATGAGCAGTTCTTC
>TRBV6-5|TRBD1|TRBJ2-2|-
CASSFDRAYTGELFF
TGTGCCAGCAGTTTTGACAGGGCATACACCGGGGAGCTGTTTTTT
>TRBV5-6|-|TRBJ1-2|once
CASSFLSTGNYGYTF
TGTGCCAGCAGCTTCTTAAGTACGGGGAACTATGGCTACACCTTC
>TRBV6-5|-|TRBJ1-5|once
CASSYSPGQPQHF
TGTGCCAGCAGTTACTCGCCCGGTCAGCCCCAGCATTTT
>TRBV5-4|-|TRBJ2-6|-
CASSLAGSSGANVLTF
TGTGCCAGCAGCTTGGCAGGTAGCTCTGGGGCCAACGTCCTGACTTTC
>TRBV5-1|-|TRBJ1-2|-
CASSLQVHLGYTF
TGCGCCAGCAGCTTACAGGTCCACCTTGGCTACACCTTC
>TRBV30|TRBD1|TRBJ1-1|-
CAWSGTGITNTEAFF
TGTGCCTGGTCCGGGACAGGGATTACGAACACTGAAGCTTTCTTT
>TRBV4-1|TRBD2|TRBJ2-7|-
CASSQEGTSGGHEQYF
TGCGCCAGCAGCCAAGAAGGGACTAGCGGGGGCCACGAGCAGTACTTC
>TRBV5-1|TRBD1|TRBJ1-3|-
CASSDRDRARNTIYF
TGCGCCAGCAGCGACCGGGACAGGGCTAGAAACACCATATATTTT
>TRBV5-1|-|TRBJ1-1|few
CASSFREDTEAFF
TGCGCCAGCAGCTTCAGAGAGGACACTGAAGCTTTCTTT
>TRBV2|-|TRBJ1-3|-
CASIGDREGNTIYF
TGTGCCAGCATAGGTGACAGAGAAGGAAACACCATATATTTT
>TRBV15|-|TRBJ2-2|few
CATSRRGFTGELFF
TGTGCCACCAGCAGGCGAGGTTTTACCGGGGAGCTGTTTTTT
>TRBV3-1/TRBV3-2|TRBD1|TRBJ2-7|-
CASSPGTGRSYEQYF
TGTGCCAGCAGCCCAGGGACAGGACGCTCCTACGAGCAGTACTTC
>TRBV29-1|TRBD1|TRBJ2-7|-
CSVGKDRADSYEQYF
TGCAGCGTAGGAAAAGACAGGGCTGACTCCTACGAGCAGTACTTC
>TRBV29-1|-|TRBJ2-7|-
CSGGGTDLYEQYF
TGCAGCGGGGGAGGGACAGACCTCTACGAGCAGTACTTC
>TRBV27|-|TRBJ2-7|once
CASDSSHGGGGYEQYF
TGTGCCAGCGATTCATCGCACGGCGGGGGCGGGTACGAGCAGTACTTC
>TRBV4-1|TRBD1|TRBJ2-7|-
CASSQNRDSQGYEQYF
TGCGCCAGCAGCCAAAACCGGGACAGCCAAGGCTACGAGCAGTACTTC
>TRBV18|-|TRBJ2-1|-
CASSLGQPKNEQFF
TGTGCCAGCTCACTTGGACAGCCTAAAAATGAGCAATTCTTC
>TRBV18|-|TRBJ1-4|-
CASSPADATNEKLFF
TGTGCCAGCTCACCCGCAGATGCAACTAATGAAAAACTGTTTTTT
>TRBV29-1|TRBD2|TRBJ2-3|-
CSVSGGRADTQYF
TGCAGCGTTTCGGGGGGGCGGGCAGATACGCAGTATTTT
>TRBV5-4|-|TRBJ1-1|-
CASSLVAAPNTEAFF
TGTGCCAGCAGCTTGGTCGCAGCGCCGAACACTGAAGCTTTCTTT
>TRBV2|-|TRBJ2-6|-
CASSDRSGANVLTF
TGTGCCAGCAGTGACAGGTCTGGGGCCAACGTCCTGACTTTC
>TRBV2|-|TRBJ1-1|-
CASSEQGGRAFF
TGTGCCAGCAGTGAACAGGGAGGAAGGGCTTTCTTT
>TRBV4-2|TRBD2|TRBJ2-7|-
CASSQGIGLRGGKYEQYF
TGTGCCAGCAGCCAAGGTATAGGGCTGCGGGGGGGAAAGTACGAGCAGTACTTC
>TRBV5-1|-|TRBJ1-4|-
CASSLGQGNEKLFF
TGCGCCAGCAGCTTGGGCCAGGGGAATGAAAAACTGTTTTTT
>TRBV18|TRBD1|TRBJ1-2|-
CASSPQDRGLSGYTF
TGTGCCAGCTCACCACAGGACAGGGGGCTGAGTGGCTACACCTTC
>TRBV5-3|TRBD1|TRBJ2-1|-
CARSWDGQGEFF
TGTGCCAGAAGCTGGGACGGACAGGGGGAGTTCTTC
>TRBV24-1|-|TRBJ2-5|-
CATSDSRQNQETQYF
TGTGCCACCAGTGATTCAAGACAGAATCAAGAGACCCAGTACTTC
>TRBV2|TRBD1|TRBJ1-5|few
CASRVTGDSNQPQHF
TGTGCCAGCAGAGTGACAGGGGATAGCAATCAGCCCCAGCATTTT
>TRBV15|TRBD1|TRBJ1-2|-
CATSRTPGQGTGYTF
TGTGCCACCAGCAGAACACCGGGACAGGGGACTGGCTACACCTTC
>TRBV5-5|-|TRBJ1-2|-
CASSLTGRQSDGYTF
TGTGCCAGCAGCCTTACAGGTCGCCAGAGCGATGGCTACACCTTC
>TRBV19|-|TRBJ2-3|-
CASRIASSTDTQYF
TGTGCCAGTAGAATAGCGAGCAGCACAGATACGCAGTATTTT
>TRBV7-3|-|TRBJ1-1|-
CASSFSPGTEAFF
TGTGCCAGCAGCTTTAGCCCCGGGACTGAAGCTTTCTTT
>TRBV4-1|-|TRBJ2-5|-
CASSQDPGPETQYF
TGCGCCAGCAGCCAAGATCCAGGGCCGGAGACCCAGTACTTC
>TRBV3-1/TRBV3-2|TRBD1|TRBJ2-4|once
CASSQDQGTGFTKNIQYF
TGTGCCAGCAGCCAAGATCAGGGGACAGGGTTTACCAAAAACATTCAGTACTTC
>TRBV7-6|TRBD2|TRBJ2-3|-
CASSLGAGGSTDTQYF
TGTGCCAGCAGCTTAGGAGCGGGGGGGAGCACAGATACGCAGTATTTT
>TRBV30|-|TRBJ2-3|-
CAGGVILADTQYF
TGTGCCGGGGGCGTGATTCTGGCAGATACGCAGTATTTT
>TRBV6-1|-|TRBJ2-7|-
CASSEAHGGSYEQYF
TGTGCCAGCAGTGAAGCCCACGGGGGATCCTACGAGCAGTACTTC
>TRBV9|TRBD1|TRBJ1-6|-
CASSIGTGESPLHF
TGTGCCAGCAGCATCGGGACAGGGGAATCACCCCTCCACTTT
>TRBV5-6|-|TRBJ1-6|-
CASTPRGRGNSPLHF
TGTGCCAGCACCCCAAGGGGTAGGGGTAATTCACCCCTCCACTTT
>TRBV6-5|TRBD1|TRBJ1-1|once
CASSYSTGVGEAFF
TGTGCCAGCAGTTACTCAACAGGGGTAGGGGAGGCTTTCTTT
>TRBV28|TRBD1|TRBJ1-2|-
CASSPGQGANGYTF
TGTGCCAGCAGCCCGGGACAGGGGGCCAATGGCTACACCTTC
>TRBV18|TRBD2|TRBJ2-5|-
CASSPRPAGGGETQYF
TGTGCCAGCTCACCACGTCCAGCCGGGGGGGGAGAGACCCAGTACTTC
>TRBV7-6|TRBD1|TRBJ2-5|-
CASSADRVETQYF
TGTGCCAGCAGCGCGGACAGGGTAGAGACCCAGTACTTC
>TRBV3-1/TRBV3-2|-|TRBJ1-1|-
CASSQADLNTEAFF
TGTGCCAGCAGCCAAGCGGACTTGAACACTGAAGCTTTCTTT
>TRBV7-9|TRBD1|TRBJ1-6|-
CASSYITGDSPLHF
TGTGCCAGCAGTTATATTACAGGGGACTCACCCCTCCACTTT
>TRBV30|TRBD2|TRBJ2-7|-
CAWTRGSGASYEQYF
TGTGCCTGGACCCGGGGTAGCGGGGCTTCCTACGAGCAGTACTTC
>TRBV19|-|TRBJ2-5|-
CASSILPGVQTETQYF
TGTGCCAGTAGTATACTTCCGGGGGTTCAGACAGAGACCCAGTACTTC
>TRBV7-9|TRBD1|TRBJ2-5|-
CASSVGQGVQETQYF
TGTGCCAGCAGCGTGGGGCAGGGGGTCCAAGAGACCCAGTACTTC
>TRBV5-1|TRBD1|TRBJ1-1|-
CASSLDGQDTEAFF
TGCGCCAGCAGCTTGGATGGACAGGACACTGAAGCTTTCTTT
>TRBV9|TRBD2|TRBJ2-3|-
CASSVGASGGATDTQYF
TGTGCCAGCAGCGTAGGGGCTAGCGGGGGGGCCACAGATACGCAGTATTTT
>TRBV20-1|-|TRBJ1-2|-
CSASPTTAANYGYTF
TGCAGTGCTAGTCCCACGACAGCAGCTAACTATGGCTACACCTTC
>TRBV7-2|TRBD2|TRBJ2-7|-
CASSLEGSGGRYEQYF
TGTGCCAGCAGCTTAGAGGGCAGCGGGGGGAGATACGAGCAGTACTTC